The present TCR beta chain was sequenced within a study of CD8 T cells in Susac syndrome. The RNA, about 0.45 to 1 ug, was put through reverse transcription using random hexamers. TCRdb re-called the immunoSEQ multiplex PCR reads with MiXCR, one entry per CDR3 protein. Of fewer than 140,000 distinct CDR3 sequences listed, approximately 94% are singletons. CDR1 is MGHDK, CDR2 SYGVNS, per germline. V was clipped by 4 bases and J by 1 base, with 13 bases between them. The CDR3 length is 15 residues. The clonotype comes from a human donor with Susac syndrome. Input material: CD8+ T cells from PBMCs. The V call is TRBV25-1, the J call TRBJ2-5; a weak D match, TRBD2 (6 bases). CDR3 loop: CASSATGGSQETQYF. The CDR3 nucleotides are TGTGCCAGCAGTGCAACCGGGGGTAGCCAAGAGACCCAGTACTTC.